Below are 16 T cell receptor beta chains sequenced from a single sample in a study of technical replicates of blood from several donors. The assay was immunoSEQ multiplex PCR, and TCRdb's table has in-frame clones only and misses some. The sample holds 58,000 or so clones; around 86% are singletons and the top ten take about 5.1%. Sequencing input: PBMCs. The receptors were gathered from a human donor in good health. Some clones in this sample may be carry-over from other donors' samples.

The rearrangement links TRBV28 to TRBJ2-7; D may be TRBD1 (5 bases). The V end was cut by 3 bases, the J end by 4 bases, with 13 bases between. In germline, CDR1 is MDHEN, CDR2 SYDVKM. The CDR3 runs 14 residues. This chain's CDR3 is CASSFDSPPYEQYF. Written as DNA, the CDR3 is TGTGCCAGCAGTTTCGACAGTCCCCCTTACGAGCAGTACTTC.

The V gene is TRBV2, the J gene TRBJ1-6; D possibly corresponds to TRBD1 (6 bases). CDR3 length: 16 amino acids. V was pared by 8 bases and J by 7 bases, with 21 bases between. The V gene's germline CDR1 is SNHLY and CDR2 FYNNEI. The CDR3 nucleotides read TGTGCCAGCTCGGCGGGGGGGGCGATTAGGAATTCACCCCTCCACTTT. Protein sequence: CASSAGGAIRNSPLHF.

This chain uses TRBV7-2 with TRBJ2-1; TRBD1 aligns across 9 bases. Germline CDR1 SGHTA, CDR2 FQGNSA. With V trimmed by 5 bases and J by 0 bases, 8 bases remained unmatched. This CDR3 region has 17 residues. The CDR3 nucleotides read TGTGCCAGCAGCCCGGGGACAGGGACTTACTCCTACAATGAGCAGTTCTTC. Encoded protein: CASSPGTGTYSYNEQFF.

The chain uses TRBV5-1 and TRBJ2-7; maybe TRBD1 (6 bases). The germline V gene has CDR1 SGHRS and CDR2 YFSETQ. The CDR3 covers 16 residues. V was shortened by 0 bases and J by 0 bases, with 13 bases between the two germline ends. CDR3 sequence (DNA): TGCGCCAGCAGCTTGGGTTCAGGGGACATCTCCTACGAGCAGTACTTC. Its protein product is CASSLGSGDISYEQYF.

V gene TRBV10-3 combines with J gene TRBJ2-1, with D perhaps matching TRBD2 (6 bases). This CDR3 has 18 amino acids. V lost 0 bases and J 7 bases, leaving 22 bases between the germline ends. Germline lookup yields CDR1 ENHRY and CDR2 SYGVKD. As DNA, the CDR3 is TGTGCCATCAGTGAGTCGGGTAATAGCGGCAAGGGCTCAAATGAGCAGTTCTTC. Amino acids: CAISESGNSGKGSNEQFF.

This chain joins TRBV9 and TRBJ2-3, with TRBD2 identical over 15 bases. Germline assignment: CDR1 SGDLS and CDR2 YYNGEE. This CDR3 has 17 amino acids. With 4 bases clipped from V and 1 base from J, the junction kept 4 bases outside the gene matches. The CDR3 loop is CASSWTSGGAGTDTQYF. The CDR3 coding sequence is TGTGCCAGCAGCTGGACTAGCGGGGGGGCGGGCACAGATACGCAGTATTTT.

The gene calls are TRBV25-1 and TRBJ1-4; D unresolved. CDR1 is MGHDK, CDR2 SYGVNS, per germline. The ends were cut back, 2 bases at V and 8 bases at J, with 15 bases in the middle. The CDR3 has 15 amino acids. CDR3 sequence (DNA): TGTGCCAGCAGTGAAATTTTAACAGCTGGCGAAAAACTGTTTTTT. Its protein product is CASSEILTAGEKLFF.

The rearrangement uses TRBV12-2 and TRBJ2-5; TRBD2 is the table's D call, not checked against the DNA. TRBV12-2 is described as a pseudogene. CDR3 size: 16 residues. The CDR3 sequence is CASRLARLRPQETQYF. DNA for the CDR3: TGTGCAAGTCGCTTAGCAAGATTGCGGCCCCAAGAGACCCAGTACTTC.

The chain links TRBV6-5 to TRBJ1-6; D ambiguous. V was shortened by 5 bases and J by 4 bases, with 9 bases between the two germline ends. This CDR3 spans 14 amino acids. Germline V lookup: CDR1 MNHEY, CDR2 SVGAGI. CDR3 amino acids: CASSDAGYNSPLHF. CDR3 nucleotide sequence: TGTGCCAGCAGTGACGCGGGTTATAATTCACCCCTCCACTTT.

This clone was recorded a few times. The rearrangement uses TRBV7-2 and TRBJ1-1; TRBD1 is a possible D gene (6 bases). The CDR3 loop spans 14 amino acids. Germline V gene sequence: CDR1 SGHTA, CDR2 FQGNSA. V dropped 5 bases and J dropped 5 bases, with 15 bases sitting between them. The CDR3 here is CASSRLGRGTEAFF. DNA of the CDR3: TGTGCCAGCAGCCGACTTGGGAGGGGGACTGAAGCTTTCTTT.

The V gene is TRBV7-3, the J gene TRBJ2-3; 9 nucleotides line up with TRBD2. Losses at the gene ends were 8 bases for V and 2 bases for J; bases not matched to a gene: 8. The CDR3 is made up of 15 amino acids. Germline V gene lookup returns CDR1 SGHTA and CDR2 FQGTGA. CDR3 amino acids: CASAAGGRDTDTQYF. DNA for the CDR3: TGTGCCAGCGCCGCGGGAGGGAGGGACACAGATACGCAGTATTTT.

The chain couples TRBV4-1 to TRBJ2-5; maybe TRBD2 (5 bases). V lost 4 bases and J 5 bases, leaving 14 bases between the germline ends. The length of the CDR3 is 14 residues. Germline assignment: CDR1 MGHRA and CDR2 YSYEKL. The CDR3 sequence is CASSPGGSWETQYF. The DNA for the CDR3 is TGCGCCAGCAGCCCAGGAGGATCGTGGGAGACCCAGTACTTC.

The V gene is TRBV9, the J gene TRBJ2-3; tentative D call: TRBD2 (7 bases). Germline CDR1 is SGDLS and CDR2 is YYNGEE. The V end was cut by 3 bases, the J end by 1 base, with 12 bases between. This CDR3 is built from 15 residues. CDR3 sequence: CASSARGAGTDTQYF. CDR3 nucleotides: TGTGCCAGCAGCGCCCGGGGGGCTGGCACAGATACGCAGTATTTT.

The V gene is TRBV7-3, the J gene TRBJ2-1, with 8 bases fitting TRBD2. V dropped 2 bases and J dropped 7; count of bases not matched to a gene: 4. This CDR3 has 14 amino acids. Germline V gives CDR1 SGHTA, CDR2 FQGTGA. CDR3 in amino acids: CASSLGGRRNEQFF. The CDR3 DNA is TGTGCCAGCAGCTTAGGCGGGAGGAGGAATGAGCAGTTCTTC.

For this clone: This sample includes further DNA sequences coding for the same CDR3. This CDR3 is CASSTSGGYNEQFF. CDR3 DNA sequence: TGCGCCAGCAGTACTAGCGGGGGTTACAATGAGCAGTTCTTC. This chain connects TRBV5-1 to TRBJ2-1; TRBD2 agrees at 11 bases. The CDR3 is made up of 14 amino acids. Germline CDR1 and CDR2: SGHRS and YFSETQ. The J segment lost 4 bases and the V segment lost 5 bases, leaving 2 bases of the junction unmatched.

CDR3 in amino acids: CSASPGLTATGELFF. The CDR3 DNA sequence: TGCAGCGCATCACCGGGACTAACGGCCACCGGGGAGCTGTTTTTT. The chain combines TRBV29-1 with TRBJ2-2; 7 bases fit TRBD2. With 7 bases clipped from V and 4 bases from J, the junction kept 12 bases outside the gene matches. The CDR3 consists of 15 residues. Germline CDR1 SQVTM, CDR2 ANQGSEA.